These 8 T cell receptor beta chains came from one sample sequenced in a study of neurological immune-mediated disorders. Each CDR3 protein is one row after TCRdb ran MiXCR on the 5' RACE reads. The data hold under 25,000 distinct CDR3 sequences, with roughly 2.6% observed a single time. Sequences were obtained from PBMCs. The receptors were gathered from a woman between 18 and 30 years old with multiple sclerosis.

With regard to this clonotype: This could be a read error, since a much larger clone is one nucleotide away. The chain carries TRBV20-1 and TRBJ1-1; TRBD1 might be the D (5 bases). Per germline, CDR1 DFQATT and CDR2 SNEGSKA (reference sequence). The CDR3 sequence is 12 residues long. The CDR3 spells CSTNRMNTEAFF. The CDR3 DNA sequence: TGCAGCACAAACAGGATGAACACTGAAGCTTTCTTT.

This clonotype showed up many times. The chain uses TRBV5-1 and TRBJ1-1, with a tentative D call TRBD1 (5 bases). The germline gives CDR1 SGHRS, CDR2 YFSETQ. The CDR3 contains 14 residues. The ends were cut back, 1 base at V and 0 bases at J, with 7 bases in the middle. The CDR3, as DNA: TGCGCCAGCAGCTTGACAGGATTGAACACTGAAGCTTTCTTT. Residues: CASSLTGLNTEAFF. Drawing the rest from reference TRBV5-1 and TRBJ1-1, the complete variable domain is KAGVTQTPRYLIKTRGQQVTLSCSPISGHRSVSWYQQTPGQGLQFLFEYFSETQRNKGNFPGRFSGRQFSNSRSEMNVSTLELGDSALYLCASSLTGLNTEAFFGQGTRLTVV.

This clonotype showed up many times. The chain links TRBV12-3 or TRBV12-4 to TRBJ2-3; 9 bases align to TRBD2. CDR3 length equals 15 residues. Unmatched junction bases numbered 5, after V lost 5 bases and J lost 2 bases. The CDR3 region is CASSPLAGHTDTQYF. DNA of the CDR3: TGTGCCAGCAGTCCGCTAGCGGGACACACAGATACGCAGTATTTT.

In its sample, this clonotype was seen many times. The chain uses TRBV7-3 and TRBJ1-1; D is unclear. V was pared by 8 bases and J by 5 bases, with 15 bases between. CDR1 is SGHTA, CDR2 FQGTGA, per germline. The CDR3 loop spans 13 amino acids. CDR3 coding DNA: TGTGCCAGCTCCCAGGCTTGGGGAACTGAAGCTTTCTTT. Its translation: CASSQAWGTEAFF. Looking up the rest from reference TRBV7-3 and TRBJ1-1 gives the full variable domain: GAGVSQTPSNKVTEKGKYVELRCDPISGHTALYWYRQSLGQGPEFLIYFQGTGAADDSGLPNDRFFAVRPEGSVSTLKIQRTERGDSAVYLCASSQAWGTEAFFGQGTRLTVV.

This clonotype appeared many times. The V and J genes are TRBV20-1 and TRBJ2-1, with D possibly TRBD2 on 6 matching bases. Per the germline V gene, CDR1 is DFQATT and CDR2 is SNEGSKA (reference sequence). The CDR3 runs 16 residues. Trimming removed 3 bases from V and 2 bases from J, with 17 bases in between. CDR3 sequence: CSARGSYRGTYNEQFF. CDR3 DNA: TGCAGTGCTAGGGGTTCGTATCGCGGGACCTACAATGAGCAGTTCTTC.

This clonotype is deemed medium-sized (0.01 to 0.1%). J is TRBJ1-5 and V is TRBV20-1, with 9 nucleotides matching TRBD1. CDR3 length: 17 amino acids. CDR1 is DFQATT, CDR2 SNEGSKA, per germline (reference sequence). V shed 0 bases, J shed 0 bases, and the junction held 6 bases outside the gene matches. The chain's CDR3 is CSARDRTGAYSNQPQHF. CDR3 nucleotides: TGCAGTGCTAGAGATAGGACAGGGGCCTATAGCAATCAGCCCCAGCATTTT.

This clonotype was counted many times. The junction departs from the called germline gene at one end, perhaps through a read error. The chain combines TRBV4-3 with TRBJ1-1, with a possible D match to TRBD1 (6 bases). This CDR3 is built from 15 residues. The germline CDR1 and CDR2 sequences are LGHNA and YSLEER. The CDR3 bases are TGCGCCAGCAGCGAAGAATGGGGGGCAGGCACTGAAGCTTTCTTT. Translated, it gives CASSEEWGAGTEAFF.

Many counts were recorded for this clonotype. The rearrangement links TRBV20-1 to TRBJ2-5; the D gene is possibly TRBD1 (6 bases). The length of the CDR3 is 13 residues. Germline assignment: CDR1 DFQATT and CDR2 SNEGSKA (reference sequence). Trimming removed 6 bases from V and 5 bases from J, with 16 bases in between. The CDR3: CSARGGFSETQYF. The DNA for the CDR3 is TGCAGTGCCAGGGGCGGGTTTAGTGAGACCCAGTACTTC.